This is a list of T cell receptor beta chains from one sample in a study of shared T cell receptors in the human thymus. TCRdb keeps only in-frame clones here, not all; method: immunoSEQ multiplex PCR. The table shows 650,000 to 950,000 clones, with 75% to 90% occurring only once. These sequences were also reported in another study, on human thymus T cells.

The material sequenced was thymocytes. The receptors shown here come from a girl less than two years old with a congenital heart defect. The CDR3 runs from the conserved cysteine through the conserved F or W. Each record gives: V gene, D gene, J gene, clone size, CDR3 protein, CDR3 DNA. The D gene is left open where the match is weak. Only part of the rows carry a size: once, few, many, or a class if the clone is expanded.

>TRBV11-3|-|TRBJ2-1|-
CASSLQGWPYNEQFF
TGTGCCAGCAGCTTACAGGGGTGGCCCTACAATGAGCAGTTCTTC
>TRBV5-1|-|TRBJ1-1|-
CASSCKQGVNTEAFF
TGCGCCAGCAGCTGCAAACAGGGAGTTAACACTGAAGCTTTCTTT
>TRBV27|-|TRBJ1-6|-
CASSLGAPDGAPDNNSPLHF
TGTGCCAGCAGTTTAGGGGCCCCGGACGGAGCTCCCGATAATAATTCACCCCTCCACTTT
>TRBV6-1|-|TRBJ1-1|-
CASSEPAGGEAFF
TGTGCCAGCAGTGAACCCGCCGGGGGGGAAGCTTTCTTT
>TRBV11-2|-|TRBJ2-5|once
CASSLFRRGGTQYF
TGTGCCAGCAGCTTATTTCGTCGGGGAGGGACCCAGTACTTC
>TRBV5-5|-|TRBJ1-4|once
CASSHGALDATNEKLFF
TGTGCCAGCAGCCACGGAGCCCTCGACGCAACTAATGAAAAACTGTTTTTT
>TRBV19|-|TRBJ1-5|-
CASSNRQKNQPQHF
TGTGCCAGTAGTAACAGACAGAAAAATCAGCCCCAGCATTTT
>TRBV29-1|-|TRBJ1-5|-
CSAVFTGLQHF
TGCAGCGCTGTGTTTACAGGGCTGCAGCATTTT
>TRBV5-4|TRBD1|TRBJ2-2|-
CASSPWTGATGELFF
TGTGCCAGCAGCCCCTGGACAGGCGCCACCGGGGAGCTGTTTTTT
>TRBV19|TRBD1|TRBJ2-2|-
CASSATDREQAGELFF
TGTGCCAGTAGTGCCACCGACAGGGAACAGGCCGGGGAGCTGTTTTTT
>TRBV4-1|-|TRBJ1-1|-
CASSQVLTAGPNTEAFF
TGCGCCAGCAGCCAAGTCTTGACGGCGGGCCCGAACACTGAAGCTTTCTTT
>TRBV7-2|-|TRBJ1-2|-
CASTRNPLPTRLPSYTF
TGTGCCAGCACCCGTAACCCGCTTCCGACCAGGCTCCCAAGCTACACCTTC
>TRBV5-1|-|TRBJ2-3|-
CASSLGGPPSDTQYF
TGCGCCAGCAGCTTGGGGGGGCCTCCATCAGATACGCAGTATTTT
>TRBV7-3|-|TRBJ2-7|-
CASSADLGPYEQYF
TGTGCCAGCAGCGCCGACCTGGGGCCCTACGAGCAGTACTTC
>TRBV6-5|-|TRBJ1-3|-
CATGPAKPGNTIYF
TGTGCCACTGGGCCTGCTAAGCCTGGAAACACCATATATTTT
>TRBV27|-|TRBJ1-2|-
CASSSQTQAFPAYGYTF
TGTGCCAGCAGTTCCCAAACACAGGCTTTCCCAGCCTATGGCTACACCTTC
>TRBV7-2|TRBD1|TRBJ1-1|-
CASSQEWGQDRFEAFF
TGTGCCAGCAGCCAAGAGTGGGGACAGGACCGTTTTGAAGCTTTCTTT
>TRBV7-9|-|TRBJ1-4|-
CASSLERGQGGKLFF
TGTGCCAGCAGCTTAGAACGTGGCCAGGGAGGGAAACTGTTTTTT
>TRBV27|TRBD1|TRBJ1-6|-
CASSLQGAHGFSHSPLHF
TGTGCCAGCAGTTTACAGGGGGCCCACGGATTTTCACATTCACCCCTCCACTTT
>TRBV6-4|TRBD1|TRBJ2-1|-
CASSETGGMGSSYNEQFF
TGTGCCAGCAGTGAAACAGGGGGAATGGGGAGCTCCTACAATGAGCAGTTCTTC
>TRBV6-5|TRBD2|TRBJ2-7|-
CASSSGLAAYEQYF
TGTGCCAGCAGTTCGGGACTAGCGGCCTACGAGCAGTACTTC
>TRBV2|TRBD1|TRBJ1-6|-
CASSESPTGVKSPLHF
TGTGCCAGCAGTGAAAGCCCGACAGGGGTAAAATCACCCCTCCACTTT